This section outlines one T cell receptor (beta chain) sequence together with its context. The sample comes from a study of cytomegalovirus exposure and HLA in healthy donors. Germline assignment: CDR1 WNHNN and CDR2 SYGVQD (reference sequence). This CDR3 is built from 13 residues. Trimming shortened V by 0 bases and J by 8 bases, and 10 bases separated the two germline ends. Sequenced by immunoSEQ multiplex PCR; TCRdb stores in-frame clones only, minus some. The sample has tens of thousands of clones, roughly 94% seen once. The sequencing sample was made of PBMCs. The V and J genes are TRBV10-1 and TRBJ1-2; D unclear. This TCR was sampled from a man between 18 and 35 years old in good health and CMV-seronegative. The CDR3 DNA sequence: TGCGCCAGCAGTGAGTCGATCAGTTCCGGCTACACCTTC. This sequence encodes CASSESISSGYTF.